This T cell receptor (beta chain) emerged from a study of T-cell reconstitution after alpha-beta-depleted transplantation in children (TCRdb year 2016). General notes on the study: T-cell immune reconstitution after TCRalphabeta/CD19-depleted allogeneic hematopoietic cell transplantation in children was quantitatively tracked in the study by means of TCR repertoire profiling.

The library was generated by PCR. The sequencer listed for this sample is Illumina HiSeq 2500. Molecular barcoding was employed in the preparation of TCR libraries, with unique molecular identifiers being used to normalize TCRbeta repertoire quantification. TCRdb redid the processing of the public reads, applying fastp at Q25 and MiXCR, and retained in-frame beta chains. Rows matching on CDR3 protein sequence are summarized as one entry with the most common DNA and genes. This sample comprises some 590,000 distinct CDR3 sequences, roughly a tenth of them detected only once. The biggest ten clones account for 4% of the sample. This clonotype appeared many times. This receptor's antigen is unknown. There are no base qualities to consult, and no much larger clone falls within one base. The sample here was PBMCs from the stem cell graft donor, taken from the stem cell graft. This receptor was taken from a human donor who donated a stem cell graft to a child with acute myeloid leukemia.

The nucleotide sequence reads as follows: TGTGCCAGCAGCTCGGCTTTCTCCTACAATGAGCAGTTCTTC. This yields the protein CASSSAFSYNEQFF. The chain joins TRBV7-2 to TRBJ2-1; the D gene remains uncertain. V and J lose 4 bases and 0 bases, and a span of 7 bases separates them. The CDR3 measures 14 amino acids from cysteine to phenylalanine. Only the CDR3 portion is preserved as DNA: 42 bases, with reading frame beginning at the first base. CDR1 SGHTA and CDR2 FQGNSA are derived from the germline V gene.